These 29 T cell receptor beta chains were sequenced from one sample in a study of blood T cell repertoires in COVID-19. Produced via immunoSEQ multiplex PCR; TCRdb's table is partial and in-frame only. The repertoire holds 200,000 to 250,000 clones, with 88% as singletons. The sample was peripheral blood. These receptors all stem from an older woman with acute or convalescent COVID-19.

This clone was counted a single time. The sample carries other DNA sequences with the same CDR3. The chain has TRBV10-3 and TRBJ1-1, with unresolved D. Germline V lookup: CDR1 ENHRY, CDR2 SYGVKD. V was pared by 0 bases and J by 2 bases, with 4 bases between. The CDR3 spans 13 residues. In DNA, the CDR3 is TGTGCCATCAGTGAGTCGAGAAACACTGAAGCTTTCTTT. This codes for CAISESRNTEAFF.

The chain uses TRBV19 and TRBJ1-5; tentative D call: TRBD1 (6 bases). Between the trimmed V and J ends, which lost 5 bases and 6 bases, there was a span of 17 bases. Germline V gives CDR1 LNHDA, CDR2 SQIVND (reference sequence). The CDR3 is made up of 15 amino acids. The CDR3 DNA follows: TGTGCCAGTAGTCCCCAGGGGTCGTGGGGTCAGCCCCAGCATTTT. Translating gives CASSPQGSWGQPQHF.

This CDR3 is CASSEGSGSITQETQYF. The CDR3 nucleotides read TGTGCCAGCAGTGAGGGGTCAGGGTCCATTACCCAAGAGACCCAGTACTTC. The chain links TRBV2 to TRBJ2-5; perhaps TRBD1 as D (5 bases). Germline V gives CDR1 SNHLY, CDR2 FYNNEI. V was trimmed by 3 bases and J by 1 base, leaving 18 bases between them. CDR3 length: 17 amino acids.

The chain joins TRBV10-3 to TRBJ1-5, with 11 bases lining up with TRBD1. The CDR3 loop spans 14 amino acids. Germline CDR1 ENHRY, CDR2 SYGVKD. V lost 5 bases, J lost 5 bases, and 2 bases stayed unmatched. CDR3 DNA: TGTGCCATCAGTCGGACAGGGGGCGATCAGCCCCAGCATTTT. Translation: CAISRTGGDQPQHF.

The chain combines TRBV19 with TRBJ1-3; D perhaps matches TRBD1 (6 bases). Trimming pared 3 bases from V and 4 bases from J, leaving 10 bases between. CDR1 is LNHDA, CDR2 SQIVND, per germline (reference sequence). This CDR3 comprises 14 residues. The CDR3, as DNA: TGTGCCAGTAGTATGACAGGCCGCGGAAACACCATATATTTT. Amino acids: CASSMTGRGNTIYF.

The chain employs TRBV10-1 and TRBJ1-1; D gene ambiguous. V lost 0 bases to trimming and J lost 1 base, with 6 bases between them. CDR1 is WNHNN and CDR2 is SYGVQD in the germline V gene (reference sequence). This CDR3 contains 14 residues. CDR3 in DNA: TGCGCCAGCAGTGAGTCTAGAGAGAACACTGAAGCTTTCTTT. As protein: CASSESRENTEAFF.

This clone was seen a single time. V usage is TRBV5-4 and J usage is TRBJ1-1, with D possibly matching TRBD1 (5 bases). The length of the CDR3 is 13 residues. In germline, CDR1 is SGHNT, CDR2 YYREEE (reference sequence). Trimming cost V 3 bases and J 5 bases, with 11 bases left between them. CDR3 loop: CASSWVGGTEAFF. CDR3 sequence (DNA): TGTGCCAGCAGCTGGGTCGGGGGGACTGAAGCTTTCTTT. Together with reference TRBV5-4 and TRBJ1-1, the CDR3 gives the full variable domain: ETGVTQSPTHLIKTRGQQVTLRCSSQSGHNTVSWYQQALGQGPQFIFQYYREEENGRGNFPPRFSGLQFPNYSSELNVNALELDDSALYLCASSWVGGTEAFFGQGTRLTVV.

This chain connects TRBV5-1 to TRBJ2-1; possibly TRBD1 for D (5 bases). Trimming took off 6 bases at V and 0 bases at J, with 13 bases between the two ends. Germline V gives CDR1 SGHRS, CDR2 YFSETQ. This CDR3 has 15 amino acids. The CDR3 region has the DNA TGCGCCAGCATATCAAGGGGCGACTCCTACAATGAGCAGTTCTTC. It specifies CASISRGDSYNEQFF.

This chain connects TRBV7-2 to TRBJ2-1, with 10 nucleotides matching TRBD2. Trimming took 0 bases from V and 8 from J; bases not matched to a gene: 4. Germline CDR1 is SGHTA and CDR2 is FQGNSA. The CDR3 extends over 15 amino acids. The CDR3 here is CASSLAVAGGDEQFF. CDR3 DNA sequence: TGTGCCAGCAGCTTAGCTGTAGCGGGAGGCGATGAGCAGTTCTTC.

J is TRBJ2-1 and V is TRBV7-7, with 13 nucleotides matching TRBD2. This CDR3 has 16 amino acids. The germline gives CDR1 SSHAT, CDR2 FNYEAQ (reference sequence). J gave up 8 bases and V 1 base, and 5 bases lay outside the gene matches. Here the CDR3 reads CASSLGTSGGIDEQFF. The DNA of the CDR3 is TGTGCCAGCAGCTTAGGGACTAGCGGGGGTATTGATGAGCAGTTCTTC. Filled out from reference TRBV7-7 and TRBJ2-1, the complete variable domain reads GAGVSQSPRYKVTKRGQDVTLRCDPISSHATLYWYQQALGQGPEFLTYFNYEAQPDKSGLPSDRFSAERPEGSISTLTIQRTEQRDSAMYRCASSLGTSGGIDEQFFGPGTRLTVL.

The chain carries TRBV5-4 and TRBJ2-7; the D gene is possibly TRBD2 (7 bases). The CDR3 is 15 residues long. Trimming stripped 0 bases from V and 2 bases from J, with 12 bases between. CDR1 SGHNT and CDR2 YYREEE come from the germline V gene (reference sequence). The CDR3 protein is CASSLAGGQAYEQYF. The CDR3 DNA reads TGTGCCAGCAGCTTGGCCGGGGGGCAAGCCTACGAGCAGTACTTC. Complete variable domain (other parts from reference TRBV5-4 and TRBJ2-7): ETGVTQSPTHLIKTRGQQVTLRCSSQSGHNTVSWYQQALGQGPQFIFQYYREEENGRGNFPPRFSGLQFPNYSSELNVNALELDDSALYLCASSLAGGQAYEQYFGPGTRLTVT.

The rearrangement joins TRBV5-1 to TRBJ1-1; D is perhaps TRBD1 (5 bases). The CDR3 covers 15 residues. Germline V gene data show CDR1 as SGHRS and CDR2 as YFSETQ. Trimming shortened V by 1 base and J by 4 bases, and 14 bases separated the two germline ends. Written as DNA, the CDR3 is TGCGCCAGCAGCTTGAATGTGGGGGGGAGCACTGAAGCTTTCTTT. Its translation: CASSLNVGGSTEAFF.

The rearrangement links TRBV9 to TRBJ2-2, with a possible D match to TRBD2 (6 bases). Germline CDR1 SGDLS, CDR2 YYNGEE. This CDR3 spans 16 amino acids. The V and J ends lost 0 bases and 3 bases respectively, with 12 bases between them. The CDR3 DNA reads TGTGCCAGCAGCGTAGCTTGGGGGGTGGACACCGGGGAGCTGTTTTTT. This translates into CASSVAWGVDTGELFF.

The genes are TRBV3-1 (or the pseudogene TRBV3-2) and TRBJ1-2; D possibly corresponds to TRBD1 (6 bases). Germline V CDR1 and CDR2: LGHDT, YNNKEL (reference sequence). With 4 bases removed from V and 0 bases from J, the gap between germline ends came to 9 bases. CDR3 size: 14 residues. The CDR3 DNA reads TGTGCCAGCAGCCCCAGGGGTTCTAACTATGGCTACACCTTC. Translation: CASSPRGSNYGYTF.

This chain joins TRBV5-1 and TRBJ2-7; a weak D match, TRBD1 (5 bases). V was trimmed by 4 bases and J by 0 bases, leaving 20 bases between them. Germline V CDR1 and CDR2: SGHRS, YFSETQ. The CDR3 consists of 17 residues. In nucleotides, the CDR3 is TGCGCCAGCAGCGCCCTAACCGGGCAGGGAAGCTCCTACGAGCAGTACTTC. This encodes CASSALTGQGSSYEQYF.

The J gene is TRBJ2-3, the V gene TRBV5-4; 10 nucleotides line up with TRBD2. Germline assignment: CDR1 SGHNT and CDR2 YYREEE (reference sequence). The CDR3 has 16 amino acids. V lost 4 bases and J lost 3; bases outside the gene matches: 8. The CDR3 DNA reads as TGTGCCAGCAGCCCTGGGCTAGCGGGAGTAACAGATACGCAGTATTTT. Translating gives CASSPGLAGVTDTQYF.

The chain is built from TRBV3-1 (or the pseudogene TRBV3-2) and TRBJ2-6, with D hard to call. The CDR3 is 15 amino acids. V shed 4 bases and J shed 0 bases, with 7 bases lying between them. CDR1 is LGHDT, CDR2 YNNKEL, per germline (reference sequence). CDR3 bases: TGTGCCAGCAGCCGATGGAGCTCTGGGGCCAACGTCCTGACTTTC. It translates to CASSRWSSGANVLTF.

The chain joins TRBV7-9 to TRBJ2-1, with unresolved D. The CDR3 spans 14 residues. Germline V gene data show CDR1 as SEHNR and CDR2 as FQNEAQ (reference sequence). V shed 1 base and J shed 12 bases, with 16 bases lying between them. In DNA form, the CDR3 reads TGTGCCAGCAGCTTAGAATGGTCCCTCTCTAGGCAGTTCTTC. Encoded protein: CASSLEWSLSRQFF.

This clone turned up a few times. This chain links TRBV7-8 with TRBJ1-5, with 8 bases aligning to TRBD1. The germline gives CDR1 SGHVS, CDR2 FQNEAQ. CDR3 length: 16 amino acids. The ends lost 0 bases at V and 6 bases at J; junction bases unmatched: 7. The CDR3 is CASSLATGGLGQPQHF. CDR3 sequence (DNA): TGTGCCAGCAGCTTAGCAACAGGGGGTTTAGGTCAGCCCCAGCATTTT. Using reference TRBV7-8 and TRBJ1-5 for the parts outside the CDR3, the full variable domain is GAGVSQSPRYKVAKRGQDVALRCDPISGHVSLFWYQQALGQGPEFLTYFQNEAQLDKSGLPSDRFFAERPEGSVSTLKIQRTQQEDSAVYLCASSLATGGLGQPQHFGDGTRLSIL.

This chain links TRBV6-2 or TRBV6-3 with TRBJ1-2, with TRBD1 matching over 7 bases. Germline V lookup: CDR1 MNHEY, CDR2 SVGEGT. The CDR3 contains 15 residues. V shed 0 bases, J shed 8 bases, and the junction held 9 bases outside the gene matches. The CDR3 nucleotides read TGTGCCAGCAGTTACTCGAGGGACAGCATCATGGGCTACACCTTC. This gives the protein CASSYSRDSIMGYTF.

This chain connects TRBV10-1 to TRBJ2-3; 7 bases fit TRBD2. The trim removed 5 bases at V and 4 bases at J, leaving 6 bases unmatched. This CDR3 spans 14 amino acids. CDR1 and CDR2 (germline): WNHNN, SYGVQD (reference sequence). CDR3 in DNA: TGCGCCAGCAGTCGTTCGGGGGGAGCAGATACGCAGTATTTT. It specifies CASSRSGGADTQYF.

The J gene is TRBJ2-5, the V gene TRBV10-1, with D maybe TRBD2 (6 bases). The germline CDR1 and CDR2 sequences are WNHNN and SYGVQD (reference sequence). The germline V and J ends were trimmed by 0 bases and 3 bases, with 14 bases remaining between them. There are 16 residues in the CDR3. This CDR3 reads CASSESGGIRKETQYF. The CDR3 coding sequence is TGCGCCAGCAGTGAGTCGGGGGGAATCAGAAAAGAGACCCAGTACTTC.

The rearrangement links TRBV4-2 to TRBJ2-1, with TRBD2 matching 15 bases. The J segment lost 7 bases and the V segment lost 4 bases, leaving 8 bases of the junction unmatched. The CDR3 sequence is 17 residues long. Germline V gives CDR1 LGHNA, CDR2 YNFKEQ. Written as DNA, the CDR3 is TGTGCCAGCAGCCTAACTTCCGGGACTAGCGGGGGGAATGAGCAGTTCTTC. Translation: CASSLTSGTSGGNEQFF.

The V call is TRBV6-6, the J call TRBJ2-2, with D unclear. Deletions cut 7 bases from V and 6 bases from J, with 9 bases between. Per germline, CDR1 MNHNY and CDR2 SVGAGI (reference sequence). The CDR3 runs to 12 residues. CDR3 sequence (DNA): TGTGCCAGCACCCTGACTCCCGGGGAGCTGTTTTTT. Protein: CASTLTPGELFF.

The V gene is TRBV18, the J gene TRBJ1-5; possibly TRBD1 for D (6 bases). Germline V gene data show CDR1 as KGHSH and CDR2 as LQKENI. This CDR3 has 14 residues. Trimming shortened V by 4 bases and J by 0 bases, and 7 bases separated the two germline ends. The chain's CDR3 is CASSRTDSNQPQHF. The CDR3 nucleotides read TGTGCCAGCTCACGGACAGATAGCAATCAGCCCCAGCATTTT.

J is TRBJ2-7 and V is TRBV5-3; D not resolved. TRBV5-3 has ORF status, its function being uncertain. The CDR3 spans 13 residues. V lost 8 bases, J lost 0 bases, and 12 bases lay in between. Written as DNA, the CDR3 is TGTGCCAGGACCACTTACAGCTCCTACGAGCAGTACTTC. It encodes CARTTYSSYEQYF.

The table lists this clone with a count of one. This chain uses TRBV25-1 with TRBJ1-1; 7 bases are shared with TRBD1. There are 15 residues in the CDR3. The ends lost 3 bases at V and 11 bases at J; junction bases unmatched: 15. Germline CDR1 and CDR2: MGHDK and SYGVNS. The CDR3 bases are TGTGCCAGCAGTGACCCGAGGGGGCGCGAGCTCGGGGCTTTCTTT. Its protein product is CASSDPRGRELGAFF. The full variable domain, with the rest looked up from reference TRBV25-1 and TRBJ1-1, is EADIYQTPRYLVIGTGKKITLECSQTMGHDKMYWYQQDPGMELHLIHYSYGVNSTEKGDLSSESTVSRIRTEHFPLTLESARPSHTSQYLCASSDPRGRELGAFFGQGTRLTVV.

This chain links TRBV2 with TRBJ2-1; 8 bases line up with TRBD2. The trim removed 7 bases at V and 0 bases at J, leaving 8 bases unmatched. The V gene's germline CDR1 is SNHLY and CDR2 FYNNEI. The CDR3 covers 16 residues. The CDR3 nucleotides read TGTGCCAGCACTCCCAGGACTAGCAACTCCTACAATGAGCAGTTCTTC. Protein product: CASTPRTSNSYNEQFF.

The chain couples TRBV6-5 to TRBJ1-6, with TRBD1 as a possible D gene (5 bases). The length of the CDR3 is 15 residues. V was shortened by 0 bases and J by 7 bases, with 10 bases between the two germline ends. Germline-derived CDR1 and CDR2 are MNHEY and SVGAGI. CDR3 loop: CASSYSLRGNSPLHF. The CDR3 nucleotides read TGTGCCAGCAGTTACTCGTTAAGGGGCAATTCACCCCTCCACTTT.